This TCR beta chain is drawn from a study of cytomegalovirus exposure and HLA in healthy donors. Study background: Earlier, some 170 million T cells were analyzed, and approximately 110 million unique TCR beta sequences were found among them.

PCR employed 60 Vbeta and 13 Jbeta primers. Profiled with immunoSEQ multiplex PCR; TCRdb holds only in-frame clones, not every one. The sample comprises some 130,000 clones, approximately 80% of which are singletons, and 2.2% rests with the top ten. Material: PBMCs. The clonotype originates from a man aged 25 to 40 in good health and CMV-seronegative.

The CDR3 DNA sequence: TGTGCCAGCAGCTTAATTCGTAATCAGCCCCAGCATTTT. Amino acids: CASSLIRNQPQHF. This chain connects TRBV7-8 to TRBJ1-5, with unresolved D. This CDR3 contains 13 residues. The germline V gene encodes CDR1 SGHVS and CDR2 FQNEAQ. Trimming removed 2 bases from V and 4 bases from J, with 6 bases in between.